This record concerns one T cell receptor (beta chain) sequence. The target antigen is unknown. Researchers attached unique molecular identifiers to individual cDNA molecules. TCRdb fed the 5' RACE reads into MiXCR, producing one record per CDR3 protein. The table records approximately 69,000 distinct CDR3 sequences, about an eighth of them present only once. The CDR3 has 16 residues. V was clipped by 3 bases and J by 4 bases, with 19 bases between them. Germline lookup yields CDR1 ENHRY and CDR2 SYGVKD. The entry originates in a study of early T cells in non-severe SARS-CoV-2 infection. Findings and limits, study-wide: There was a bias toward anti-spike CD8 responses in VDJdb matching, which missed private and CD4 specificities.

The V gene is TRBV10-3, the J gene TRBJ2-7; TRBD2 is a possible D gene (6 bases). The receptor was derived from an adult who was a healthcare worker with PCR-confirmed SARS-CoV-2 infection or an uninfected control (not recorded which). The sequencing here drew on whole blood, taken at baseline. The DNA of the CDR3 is TGTGCCATCAGTGATCAAGTGAAGGGAGCGGGTTACGAGCAGTACTTC. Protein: CAISDQVKGAGYEQYF.